These 6 T cell receptor beta chains originate from one sample sequenced in a study of T-cell reconstitution after alpha-beta-depleted transplantation in children. Library preparation (for TCRbeta) was performed with unique molecular identifiers. TCRdb reprocessed the PCR reads via MiXCR and lists one record per CDR3 protein. The table lists about 260,000 distinct CDR3 sequences, around 7.8% of them singletons. The sample was PBMCs, mostly from graft donor cells, taken 180 days after TCRalphabeta/CD19-depleted stem cell transplant. The receptor set was obtained from a male patient aged 10 to 17 who had a stem cell transplant for acute lymphoblastic leukemia, so the T cells may come from the graft donor.

This clonotype was counted ten times or more. The chain joins TRBV24-1 to TRBJ1-2; no definite D call. Germline loops: CDR1 KGHDR, CDR2 SFDVKD. There are 16 residues in the CDR3. Trimming pared 1 base from V and 2 bases from J, leaving 13 bases between. Written as DNA, the CDR3 is TGTGCCACCAGTGATTTCGGAGGAGGGAACAACTATGGCTACACCTTC. Its protein product is CATSDFGGGNNYGYTF.

This clonotype was recorded only once. A clone one base away is much larger, so this may be a read error. The chain recombines TRBV7-2 with TRBJ2-1; D is ambiguous. The CDR3 is 17 residues long. From germline, CDR1 is SGHTA and CDR2 FQGNSA. V was cut by 0 bases and J by 8 bases, with 20 bases left in between. In nucleotides, the CDR3 is TGTGCCAGCAGCTTAGCGCCACGGTACCGCGCGATAGATGAGCAGTTCTTC. This encodes CASSLAPRYRAIDEQFF.

For the CDR3, the DNA is TGTGCCAGCTCACCCGACAAGCACACCGGGGAGCTGTTTTTT. It codes for CASSPDKHTGELFF. This rearrangement joins TRBV18 to TRBJ2-2; D is undetermined. The V gene lost 3 bases and the J gene lost 3 bases, with 8 bases spanning the gap. CDR1 KGHSH and CDR2 LQKENI come from the germline V gene. This CDR3 contains 14 residues.

This clonotype was counted ten times or more. V usage is TRBV29-1 and J usage is TRBJ1-4, with 11 positions matching TRBD1. The CDR3 is made up of 15 amino acids. Germline lookup yields CDR1 SQVTM and CDR2 ANQGSEA. With 5 bases clipped from V and 7 bases from J, the junction kept 9 bases outside the gene matches. CDR3 protein: CSVFTGDRGSEKLFF. DNA for the CDR3: TGCAGCGTTTTCACCGGGGACAGGGGGTCTGAAAAACTGTTTTTT.

This clonotype occurred many times. The chain uses TRBV12-3 or TRBV12-4 and TRBJ1-2; 8 bases align to TRBD1. With 1 base clipped from V and 1 base from J, the junction kept 2 bases outside the gene matches. This CDR3 spans 15 amino acids. The DNA of the CDR3 is TGTGCCAGCAGTTTAGGGGACAGGAGTAACTATGGCTACACCTTC. Encoded protein: CASSLGDRSNYGYTF.

The table lists this clonotype with many counts. This chain uses TRBV25-1 with TRBJ2-3; 7 bases agree with TRBD2. The CDR3 is 16 residues long. V dropped 3 bases and J dropped 4; count of bases not matched to a gene: 10. Looked up from germline, CDR1 is MGHDK and CDR2 is SYGVNS. The CDR3 loop reads CASSERLATIPDTQYF. CDR3 bases: TGTGCCAGCAGTGAGCGACTAGCAACGATCCCAGATACGCAGTATTTT.